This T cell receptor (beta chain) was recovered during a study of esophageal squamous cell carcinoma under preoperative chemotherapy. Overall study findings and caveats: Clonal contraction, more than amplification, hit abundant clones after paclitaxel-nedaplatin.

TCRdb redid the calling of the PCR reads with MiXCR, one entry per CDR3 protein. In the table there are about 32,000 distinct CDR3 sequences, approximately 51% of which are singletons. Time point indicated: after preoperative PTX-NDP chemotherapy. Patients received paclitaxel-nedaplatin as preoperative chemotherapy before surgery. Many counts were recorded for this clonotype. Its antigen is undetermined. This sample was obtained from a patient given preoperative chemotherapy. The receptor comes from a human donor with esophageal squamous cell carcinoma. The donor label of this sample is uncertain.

CDR3 sequence (DNA): TGTGCCAGCAGCTTATCAGGGGGCAGGGGGGAGACCCAGTACTTC. This encodes CASSLSGGRGETQYF. The gene calls are TRBV7-6 and TRBJ2-5; TRBD1 matches at 8 bases. V shed 2 bases, J shed 5 bases, and the junction held 7 bases outside the gene matches. Germline values: CDR1 SGHVS, CDR2 FNYEAQ. The CDR3 is made up of 15 amino acids.